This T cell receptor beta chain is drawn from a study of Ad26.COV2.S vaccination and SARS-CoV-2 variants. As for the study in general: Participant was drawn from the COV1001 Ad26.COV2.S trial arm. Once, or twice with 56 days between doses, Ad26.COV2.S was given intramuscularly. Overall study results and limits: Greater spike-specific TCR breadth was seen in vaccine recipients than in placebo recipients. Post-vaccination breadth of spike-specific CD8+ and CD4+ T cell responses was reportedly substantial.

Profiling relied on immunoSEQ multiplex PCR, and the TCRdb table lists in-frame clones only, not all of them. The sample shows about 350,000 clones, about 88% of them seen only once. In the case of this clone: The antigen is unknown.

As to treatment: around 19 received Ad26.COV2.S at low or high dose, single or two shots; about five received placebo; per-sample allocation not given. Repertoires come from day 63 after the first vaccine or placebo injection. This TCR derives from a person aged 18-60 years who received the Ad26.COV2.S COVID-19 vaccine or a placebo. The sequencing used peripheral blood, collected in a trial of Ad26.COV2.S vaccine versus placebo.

CDR3 DNA: TGTGCCAGCAGCCGGGGCGATCAGCCCCAGCATTTT. This encodes CASSRGDQPQHF. The genes are TRBV5-4 and TRBJ1-5; possibly TRBD1 for D (5 bases). The CDR3 runs to 12 residues. Per the germline V gene, CDR1 is SGHNT and CDR2 is YYREEE (reference sequence). V lost 4 bases to trimming and J lost 5 bases, with 7 bases between them.